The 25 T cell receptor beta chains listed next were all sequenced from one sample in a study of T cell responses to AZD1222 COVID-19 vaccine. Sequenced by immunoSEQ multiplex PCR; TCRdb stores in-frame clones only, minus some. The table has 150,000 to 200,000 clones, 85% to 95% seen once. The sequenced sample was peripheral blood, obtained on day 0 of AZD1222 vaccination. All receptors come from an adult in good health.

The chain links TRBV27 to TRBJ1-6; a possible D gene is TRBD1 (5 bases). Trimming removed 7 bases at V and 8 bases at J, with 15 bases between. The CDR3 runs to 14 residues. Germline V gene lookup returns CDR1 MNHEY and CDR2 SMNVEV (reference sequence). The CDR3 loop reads CASTQGPLDSPLHF. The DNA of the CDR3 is TGTGCCAGCACCCAGGGACCGCTAGATTCACCCCTCCACTTT.

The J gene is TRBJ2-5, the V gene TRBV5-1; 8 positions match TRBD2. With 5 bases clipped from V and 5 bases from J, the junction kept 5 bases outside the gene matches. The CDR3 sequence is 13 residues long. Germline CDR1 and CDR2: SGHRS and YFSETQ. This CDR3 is CASRIGGEETQYF. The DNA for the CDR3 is TGCGCCAGCAGGATCGGGGGGGAGGAGACCCAGTACTTC.

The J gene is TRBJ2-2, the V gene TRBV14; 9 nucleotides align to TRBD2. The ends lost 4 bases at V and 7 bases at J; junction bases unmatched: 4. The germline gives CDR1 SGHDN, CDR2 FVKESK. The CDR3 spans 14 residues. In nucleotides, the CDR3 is TGTGCCAGCAGCCGGGGACTAGCAAGCGGGGAGCTGTTTTTT. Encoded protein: CASSRGLASGELFF.

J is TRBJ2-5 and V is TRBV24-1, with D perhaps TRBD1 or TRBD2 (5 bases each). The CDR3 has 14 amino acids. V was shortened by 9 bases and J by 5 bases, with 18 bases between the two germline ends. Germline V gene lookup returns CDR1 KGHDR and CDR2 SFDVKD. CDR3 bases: TGTGCCACCTGTCAGGGACGGCCGGAGGAGACCCAGTACTTC. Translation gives CATCQGRPEETQYF.

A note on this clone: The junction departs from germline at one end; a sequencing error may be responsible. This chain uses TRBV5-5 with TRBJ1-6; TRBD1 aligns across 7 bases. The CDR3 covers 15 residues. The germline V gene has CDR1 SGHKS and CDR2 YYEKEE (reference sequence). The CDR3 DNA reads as TGTGCCTGCAGCAGAGGGGGCACGAATAATTCACCCCTCCACTTT. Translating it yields CACSRGGTNNSPLHF.

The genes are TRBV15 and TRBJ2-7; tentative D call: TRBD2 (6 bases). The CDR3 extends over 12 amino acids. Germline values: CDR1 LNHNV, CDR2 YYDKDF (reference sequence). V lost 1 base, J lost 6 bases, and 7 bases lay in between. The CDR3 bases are TGTGCCACCAGCAGAGCACTAGCCGAGCAGTACTTC. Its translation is CATSRALAEQYF.

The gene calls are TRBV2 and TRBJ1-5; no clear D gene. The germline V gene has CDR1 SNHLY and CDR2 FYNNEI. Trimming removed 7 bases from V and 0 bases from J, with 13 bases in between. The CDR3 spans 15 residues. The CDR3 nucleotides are TGTGCCAGCAAATCGGACGGTTATAGCAATCAGCCCCAGCATTTT. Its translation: CASKSDGYSNQPQHF.

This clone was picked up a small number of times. CDR3 amino acids: CASSETSGGADTQYF. CDR3 DNA: TGTGCCAGCAGTGAAACTAGCGGGGGGGCAGATACGCAGTATTTT. The chain recombines TRBV6-1 with TRBJ2-3; 13 nucleotides line up with TRBD2. The germline gives CDR1 MNHNS, CDR2 SASEGT. V dropped 2 bases and J dropped 4; count of bases not matched to a gene: 0. The CDR3 extends over 15 amino acids.

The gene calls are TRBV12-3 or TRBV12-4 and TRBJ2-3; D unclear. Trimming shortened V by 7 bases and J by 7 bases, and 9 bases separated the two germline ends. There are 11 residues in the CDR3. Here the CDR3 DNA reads TGTGCCAGCACCCACGGTAATACGCAGTATTTT. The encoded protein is CASTHGNTQYF.

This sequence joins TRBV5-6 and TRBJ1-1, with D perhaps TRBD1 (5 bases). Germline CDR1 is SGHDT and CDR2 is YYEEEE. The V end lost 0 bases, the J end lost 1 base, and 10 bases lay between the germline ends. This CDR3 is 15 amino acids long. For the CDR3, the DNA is TGTGCCAGCAGCTTGGGGAGGGGCGGGAACACTGAAGCTTTCTTT. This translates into CASSLGRGGNTEAFF.

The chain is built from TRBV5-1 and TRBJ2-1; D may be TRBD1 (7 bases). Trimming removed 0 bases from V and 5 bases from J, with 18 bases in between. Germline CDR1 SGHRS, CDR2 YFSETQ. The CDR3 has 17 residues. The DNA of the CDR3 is TGCGCCAGCAGCTTGGGGGACAGAGTCCGGAGGGACAATGAGCAGTTCTTC. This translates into CASSLGDRVRRDNEQFF.

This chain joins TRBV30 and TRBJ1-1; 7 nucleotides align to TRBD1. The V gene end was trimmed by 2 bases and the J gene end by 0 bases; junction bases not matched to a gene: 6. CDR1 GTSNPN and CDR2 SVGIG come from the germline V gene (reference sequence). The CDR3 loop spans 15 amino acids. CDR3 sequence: CAWSFPGTVNTEAFF. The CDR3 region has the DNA TGTGCCTGGAGTTTCCCCGGGACAGTGAACACTGAAGCTTTCTTT.

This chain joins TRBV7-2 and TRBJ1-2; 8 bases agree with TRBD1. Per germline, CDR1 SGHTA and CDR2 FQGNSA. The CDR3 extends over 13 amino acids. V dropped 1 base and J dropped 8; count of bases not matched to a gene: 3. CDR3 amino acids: CASSLGQGTGYTF. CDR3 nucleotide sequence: TGTGCCAGCAGCTTAGGACAGGGGACCGGCTACACCTTC.

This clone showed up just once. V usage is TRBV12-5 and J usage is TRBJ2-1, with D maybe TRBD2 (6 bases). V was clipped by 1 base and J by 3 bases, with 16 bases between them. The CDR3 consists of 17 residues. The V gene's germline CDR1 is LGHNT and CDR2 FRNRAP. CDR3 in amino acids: CASGLALGGAGYNEQFF. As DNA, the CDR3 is TGTGCTAGTGGTTTGGCCCTGGGCGGGGCAGGCTACAATGAGCAGTTCTTC.

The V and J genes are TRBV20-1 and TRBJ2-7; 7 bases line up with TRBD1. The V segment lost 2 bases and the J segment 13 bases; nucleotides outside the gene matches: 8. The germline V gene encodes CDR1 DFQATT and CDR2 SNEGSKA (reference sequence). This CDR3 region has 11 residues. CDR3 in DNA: TGCAGTGCTAGATCTCCGACAGGGAACTACTTC. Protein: CSARSPTGNYF.

The CDR3 sequence: CASSRTGTGHSRQYF. The CDR3 DNA reads TGTGCCAGCAGCCGAACCGGGACAGGGCACTCTCGGCAGTACTTC. The chain has TRBV7-9 and TRBJ2-7, with 9 bases lining up with TRBD1. CDR1 and CDR2 (germline): SEHNR, FQNEAQ (reference sequence). This CDR3 is 15 amino acids long. The J segment lost 9 bases and the V segment lost 5 bases, leaving 14 bases of the junction unmatched.

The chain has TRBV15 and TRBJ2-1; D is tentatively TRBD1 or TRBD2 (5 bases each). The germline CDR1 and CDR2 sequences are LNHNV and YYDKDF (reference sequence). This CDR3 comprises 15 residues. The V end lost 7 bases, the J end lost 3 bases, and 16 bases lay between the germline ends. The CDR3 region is CATMARAGSYNEQFF. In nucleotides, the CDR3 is TGTGCCACCATGGCGCGGGCAGGGAGCTACAATGAGCAGTTCTTC.

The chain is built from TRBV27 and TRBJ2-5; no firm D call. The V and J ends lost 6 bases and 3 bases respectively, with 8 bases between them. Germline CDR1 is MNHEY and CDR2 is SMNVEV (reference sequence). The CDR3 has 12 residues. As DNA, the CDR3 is TGTGCCAGCAGCCACGTTGAAGAGACCCAGTACTTC. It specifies CASSHVEETQYF.

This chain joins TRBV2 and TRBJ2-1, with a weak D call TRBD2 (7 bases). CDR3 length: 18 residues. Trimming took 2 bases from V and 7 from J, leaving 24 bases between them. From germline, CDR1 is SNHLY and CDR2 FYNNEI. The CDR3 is CASSEIGVGRGPLNEQFF. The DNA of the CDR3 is TGTGCCAGCAGTGAAATCGGCGTTGGGCGGGGGCCCTTGAATGAGCAGTTCTTC.

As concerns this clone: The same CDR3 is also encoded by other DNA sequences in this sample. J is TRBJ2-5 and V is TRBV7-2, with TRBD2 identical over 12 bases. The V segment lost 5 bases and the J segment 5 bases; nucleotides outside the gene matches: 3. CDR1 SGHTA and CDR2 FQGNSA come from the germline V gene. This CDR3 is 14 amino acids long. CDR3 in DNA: TGTGCCAGCAGCCTTGGGACTAGCGGGGAGACCCAGTACTTC. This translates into CASSLGTSGETQYF.

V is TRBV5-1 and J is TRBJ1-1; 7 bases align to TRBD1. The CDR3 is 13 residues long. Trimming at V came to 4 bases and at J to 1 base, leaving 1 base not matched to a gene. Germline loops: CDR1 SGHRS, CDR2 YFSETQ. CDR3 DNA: TGCGCCAGCAGCAGACAGGGGAACACTGAAGCTTTCTTT. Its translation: CASSRQGNTEAFF.

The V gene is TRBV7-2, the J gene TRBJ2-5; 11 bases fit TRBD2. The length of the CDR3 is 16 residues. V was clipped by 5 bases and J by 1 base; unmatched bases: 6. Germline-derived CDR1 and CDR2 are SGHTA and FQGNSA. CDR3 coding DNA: TGTGCCAGCAGCGTGGGGACTAGCGGAGGCCAAGAGACCCAGTACTTC. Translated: CASSVGTSGGQETQYF.

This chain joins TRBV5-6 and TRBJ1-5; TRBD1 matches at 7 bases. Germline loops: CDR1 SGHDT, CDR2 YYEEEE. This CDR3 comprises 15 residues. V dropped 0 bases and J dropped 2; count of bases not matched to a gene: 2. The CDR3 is CASSLATGGNQPQHF. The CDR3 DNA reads TGTGCCAGCAGCTTGGCCACAGGGGGCAATCAGCCCCAGCATTTT. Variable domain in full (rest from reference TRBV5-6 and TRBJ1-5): DAGVTQSPTHLIKTRGQQVTLRCSPKSGHDTVSWYQQALGQGPQFIFQYYEEEERQRGNFPDRFSGHQFPNYSSELNVNALLLGDSALYLCASSLATGGNQPQHFGDGTRLSIL.

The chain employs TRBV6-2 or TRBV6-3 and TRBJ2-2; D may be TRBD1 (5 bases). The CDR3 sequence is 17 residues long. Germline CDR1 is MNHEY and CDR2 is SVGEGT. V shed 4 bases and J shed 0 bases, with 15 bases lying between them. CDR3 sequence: CASSSTGATANTGELFF. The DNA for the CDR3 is TGTGCCAGCAGTTCAACTGGGGCTACCGCGAACACCGGGGAGCTGTTTTTT.

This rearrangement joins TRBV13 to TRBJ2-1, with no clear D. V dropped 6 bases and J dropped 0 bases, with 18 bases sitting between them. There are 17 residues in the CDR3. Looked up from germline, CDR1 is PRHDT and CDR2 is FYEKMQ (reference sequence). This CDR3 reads CASRKETVGRSYNEQFF. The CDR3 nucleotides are TGTGCCAGCAGAAAGGAGACGGTCGGGCGCTCCTACAATGAGCAGTTCTTC.